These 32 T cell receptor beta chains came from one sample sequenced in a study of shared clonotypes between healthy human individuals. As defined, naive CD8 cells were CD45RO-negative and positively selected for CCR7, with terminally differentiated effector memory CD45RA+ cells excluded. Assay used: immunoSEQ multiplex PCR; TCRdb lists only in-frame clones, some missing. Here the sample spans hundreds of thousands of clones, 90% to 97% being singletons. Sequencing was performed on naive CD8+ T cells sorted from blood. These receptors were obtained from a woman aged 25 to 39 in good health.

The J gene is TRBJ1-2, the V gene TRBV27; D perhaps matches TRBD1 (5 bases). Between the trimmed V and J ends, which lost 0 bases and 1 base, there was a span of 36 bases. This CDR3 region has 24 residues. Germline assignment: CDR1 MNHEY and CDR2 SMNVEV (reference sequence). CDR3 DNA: TGTGCCAGCAGTTTATCGGGGGACGGCAGTCTCTGGGTCCCCCACGATATCAATAACTATGGCTACACCTTC. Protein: CASSLSGDGSLWVPHDINNYGYTF.

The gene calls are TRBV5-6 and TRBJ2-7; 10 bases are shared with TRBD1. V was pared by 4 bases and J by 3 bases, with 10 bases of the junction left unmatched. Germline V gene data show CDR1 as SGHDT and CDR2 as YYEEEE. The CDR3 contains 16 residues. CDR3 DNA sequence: TGTGCCAGCAGCCCTACGACAGGGGGCGCATTCTACGAGCAGTACTTC. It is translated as CASSPTTGGAFYEQYF.

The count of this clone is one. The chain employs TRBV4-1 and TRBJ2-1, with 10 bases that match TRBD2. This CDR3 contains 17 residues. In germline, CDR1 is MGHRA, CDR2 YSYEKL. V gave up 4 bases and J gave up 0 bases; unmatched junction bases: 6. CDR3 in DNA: TGCGCCAGCAGCCCCGGACTAGCGGATTTCTCCTACAATGAGCAGTTCTTC. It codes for CASSPGLADFSYNEQFF.

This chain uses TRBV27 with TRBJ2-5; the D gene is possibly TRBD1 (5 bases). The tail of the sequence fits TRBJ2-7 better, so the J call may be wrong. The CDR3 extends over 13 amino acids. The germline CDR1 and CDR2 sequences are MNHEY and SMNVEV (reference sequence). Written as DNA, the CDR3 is TGTGCCAGCAGTTTCGGCAGGGACTACGAGCAGTACTTC. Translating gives CASSFGRDYEQYF.

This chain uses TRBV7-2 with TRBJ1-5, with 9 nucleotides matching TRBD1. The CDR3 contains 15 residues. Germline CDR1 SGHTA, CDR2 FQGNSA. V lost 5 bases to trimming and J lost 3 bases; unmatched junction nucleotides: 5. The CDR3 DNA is TGTGCCAGCAGCCGAGGGACAGGGTACAATCAGCCCCAGCATTTT. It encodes CASSRGTGYNQPQHF.

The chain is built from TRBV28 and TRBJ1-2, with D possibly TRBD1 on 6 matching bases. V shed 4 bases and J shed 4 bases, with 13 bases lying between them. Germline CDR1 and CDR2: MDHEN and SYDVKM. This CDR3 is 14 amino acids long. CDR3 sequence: CASSSPGASYGYTF. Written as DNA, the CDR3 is TGTGCCAGCAGTTCCCCAGGGGCCTCCTATGGCTACACCTTC.

CDR3 nucleotides: TGTGCCATCAGTGAGGAGCAAGCCGAATACTACGAGCAGTACTTC. Protein product: CAISEEQAEYYEQYF. This sequence joins TRBV10-3 and TRBJ2-7; no reliable D call. Trimming removed 2 bases from V and 3 bases from J, with 14 bases in between. The V gene's germline CDR1 is ENHRY and CDR2 SYGVKD. CDR3 length equals 15 residues.

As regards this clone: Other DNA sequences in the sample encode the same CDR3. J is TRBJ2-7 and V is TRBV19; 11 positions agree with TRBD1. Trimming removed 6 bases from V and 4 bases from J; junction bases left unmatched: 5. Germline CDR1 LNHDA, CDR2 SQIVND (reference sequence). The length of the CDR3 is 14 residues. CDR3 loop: CASSAGTGGYEQYF. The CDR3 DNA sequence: TGTGCCAGTAGCGCCGGGACAGGGGGTTACGAGCAGTACTTC. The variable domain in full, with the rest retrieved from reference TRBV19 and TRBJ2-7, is DGGITQSPKYLFRKEGQNVTLSCEQNLNHDAMYWYRQDPGQGLRLIYYSQIVNDFQKGDIAEGYSVSREKKESFPLTVTSAQKNPTAFYLCASSAGTGGYEQYFGPGTRLTVT.

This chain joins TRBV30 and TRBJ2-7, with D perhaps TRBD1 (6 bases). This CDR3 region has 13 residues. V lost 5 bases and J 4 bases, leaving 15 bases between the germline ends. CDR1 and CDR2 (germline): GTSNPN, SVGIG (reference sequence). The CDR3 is CAWGTGWVYEQYF. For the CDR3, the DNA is TGTGCCTGGGGAACAGGGTGGGTATACGAGCAGTACTTC.

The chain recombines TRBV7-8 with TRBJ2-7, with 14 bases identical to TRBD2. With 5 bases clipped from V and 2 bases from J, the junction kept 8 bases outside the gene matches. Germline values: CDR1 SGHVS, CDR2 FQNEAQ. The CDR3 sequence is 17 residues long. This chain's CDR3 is CASSLGLAGGLPYEQYF. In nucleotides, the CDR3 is TGTGCCAGCAGCCTTGGACTAGCGGGAGGTCTGCCCTACGAGCAGTACTTC.

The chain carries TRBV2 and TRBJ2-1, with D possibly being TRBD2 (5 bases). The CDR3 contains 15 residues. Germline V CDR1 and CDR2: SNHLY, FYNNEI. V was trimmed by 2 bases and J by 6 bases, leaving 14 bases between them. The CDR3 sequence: CASSEFLSRGNEQFF. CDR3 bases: TGTGCCAGCAGTGAATTCCTGAGTCGGGGCAATGAGCAGTTCTTC.

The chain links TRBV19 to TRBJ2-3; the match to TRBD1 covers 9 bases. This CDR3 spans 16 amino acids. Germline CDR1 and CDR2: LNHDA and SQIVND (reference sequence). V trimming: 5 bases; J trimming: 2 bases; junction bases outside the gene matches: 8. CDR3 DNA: TGTGCCAGTAGTCCGGGACAGGGCCGTTTCACAGATACGCAGTATTTT. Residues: CASSPGQGRFTDTQYF.

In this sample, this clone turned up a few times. The CDR3 reads CASGPGAEAFF. In DNA form, the CDR3 reads TGTGCCAGCGGCCCCGGGGCTGAAGCTTTCTTT. The chain couples TRBV7-9 to TRBJ1-1; D not resolved. The V gene's germline CDR1 is SEHNR and CDR2 FQNEAQ (reference sequence). This CDR3 has 11 residues. The V and J ends lost 8 bases and 6 bases respectively, with 10 bases between them.

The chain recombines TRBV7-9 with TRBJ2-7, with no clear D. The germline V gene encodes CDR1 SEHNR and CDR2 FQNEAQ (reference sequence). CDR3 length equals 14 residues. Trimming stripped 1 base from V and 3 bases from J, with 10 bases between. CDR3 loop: CASSLGHSNYEQYF. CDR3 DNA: TGTGCCAGCAGCTTAGGACATTCGAACTACGAGCAGTACTTC.

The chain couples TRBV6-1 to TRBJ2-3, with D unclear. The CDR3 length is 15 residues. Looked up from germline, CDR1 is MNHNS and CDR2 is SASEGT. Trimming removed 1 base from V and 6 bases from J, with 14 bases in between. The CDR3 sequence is CASSEEGGPRDTQYF. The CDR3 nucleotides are TGTGCCAGCAGTGAAGAAGGTGGCCCTAGGGATACGCAGTATTTT.

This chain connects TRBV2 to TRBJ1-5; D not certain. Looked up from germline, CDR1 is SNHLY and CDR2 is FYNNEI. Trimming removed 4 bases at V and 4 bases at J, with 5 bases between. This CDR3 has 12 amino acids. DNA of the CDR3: TGTGCCAGCAGTGGGATTAATCAGCCCCAGCATTTT. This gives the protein CASSGINQPQHF.

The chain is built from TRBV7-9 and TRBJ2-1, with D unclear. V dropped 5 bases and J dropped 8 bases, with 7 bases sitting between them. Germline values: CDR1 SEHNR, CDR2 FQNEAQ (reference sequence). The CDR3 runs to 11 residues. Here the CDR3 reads CASSPSDEQFF. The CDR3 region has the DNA TGTGCCAGCAGCCCCAGCGATGAGCAGTTCTTC.

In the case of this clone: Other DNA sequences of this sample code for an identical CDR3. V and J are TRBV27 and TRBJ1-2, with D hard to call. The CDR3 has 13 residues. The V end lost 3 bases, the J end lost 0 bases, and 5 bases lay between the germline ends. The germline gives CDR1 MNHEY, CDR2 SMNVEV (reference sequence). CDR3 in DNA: TGTGCCAGCAGTTTCGGACCTAACTATGGCTACACCTTC. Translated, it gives CASSFGPNYGYTF.

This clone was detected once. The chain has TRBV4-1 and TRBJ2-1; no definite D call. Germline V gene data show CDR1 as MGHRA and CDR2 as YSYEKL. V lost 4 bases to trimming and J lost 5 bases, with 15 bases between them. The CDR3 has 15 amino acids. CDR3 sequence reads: CASSPYERTDNEQFF. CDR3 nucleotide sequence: TGCGCCAGCAGCCCCTATGAAAGGACGGACAATGAGCAGTTCTTC.

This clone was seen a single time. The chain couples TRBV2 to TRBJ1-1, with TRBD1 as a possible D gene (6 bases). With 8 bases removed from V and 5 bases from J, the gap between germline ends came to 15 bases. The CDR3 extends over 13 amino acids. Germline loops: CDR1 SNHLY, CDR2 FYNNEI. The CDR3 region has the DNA TGTGCCAGCCTTTTCGGGGGCCGGACTGAAGCTTTCTTT. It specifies CASLFGGRTEAFF.

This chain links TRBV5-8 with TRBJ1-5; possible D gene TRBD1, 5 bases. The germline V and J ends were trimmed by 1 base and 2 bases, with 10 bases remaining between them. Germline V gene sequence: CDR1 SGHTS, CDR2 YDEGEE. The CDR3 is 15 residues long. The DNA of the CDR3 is TGTGCCAGCAGCTTGATGGGGGGGGGCAATCAGCCCCAGCATTTT. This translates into CASSLMGGGNQPQHF.

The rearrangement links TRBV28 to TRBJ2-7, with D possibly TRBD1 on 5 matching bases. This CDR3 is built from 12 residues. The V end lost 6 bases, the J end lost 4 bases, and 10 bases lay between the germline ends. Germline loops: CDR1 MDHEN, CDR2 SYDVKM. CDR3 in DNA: TGTGCCAGCAGAGATACAGGTTACGAGCAGTACTTC. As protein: CASRDTGYEQYF.

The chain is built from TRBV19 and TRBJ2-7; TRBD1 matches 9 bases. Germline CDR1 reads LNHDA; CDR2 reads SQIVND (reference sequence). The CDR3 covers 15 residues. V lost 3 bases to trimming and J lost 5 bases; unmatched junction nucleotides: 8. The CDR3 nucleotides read TGTGCCAGTAGTATGTCCGGGACAGGGTACCACGAGCAGTACTTC. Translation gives CASSMSGTGYHEQYF. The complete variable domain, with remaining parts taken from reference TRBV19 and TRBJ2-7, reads DGGITQSPKYLFRKEGQNVTLSCEQNLNHDAMYWYRQDPGQGLRLIYYSQIVNDFQKGDIAEGYSVSREKKESFPLTVTSAQKNPTAFYLCASSMSGTGYHEQYFGPGTRLTVT.

CDR3: CSVEGRRQGGSYEQYF. CDR3 nucleotides: TGCAGCGTTGAAGGCAGACGACAGGGAGGCTCCTACGAGCAGTACTTC. The V call is TRBV29-1, the J call TRBJ2-7, with D maybe TRBD1 (7 bases). V was cut by 1 base and J by 0 bases, with 16 bases left in between. Looked up from germline, CDR1 is SQVTM and CDR2 is ANQGSEA. The CDR3 runs to 16 residues.

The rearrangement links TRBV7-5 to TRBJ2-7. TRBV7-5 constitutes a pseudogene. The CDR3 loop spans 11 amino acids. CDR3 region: CVRSFSYEQYF. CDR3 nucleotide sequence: TGTGTCAGAAGCTTCTCCTACGAGCAGTACTTC.

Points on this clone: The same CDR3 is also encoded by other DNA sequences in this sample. CDR3 region: CASSLLSGIDEQFF. As DNA, the CDR3 is TGTGCCAGCAGTTTGTTGTCCGGGATCGATGAGCAGTTCTTC. The rearrangement links TRBV7-2 to TRBJ2-1; a possible D gene is TRBD2 (5 bases). CDR3 length: 14 residues. V was shortened by 6 bases and J by 8 bases, with 17 bases between the two germline ends. Germline V gene data show CDR1 as SGHTA and CDR2 as FQGNSA.

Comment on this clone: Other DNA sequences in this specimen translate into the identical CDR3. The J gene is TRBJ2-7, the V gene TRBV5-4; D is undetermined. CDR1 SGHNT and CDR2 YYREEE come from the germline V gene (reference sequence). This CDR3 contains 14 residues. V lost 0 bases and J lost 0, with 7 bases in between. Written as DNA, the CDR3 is TGTGCCAGCAGCTTGGATAGAAGCTCCTACGAGCAGTACTTC. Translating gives CASSLDRSSYEQYF.

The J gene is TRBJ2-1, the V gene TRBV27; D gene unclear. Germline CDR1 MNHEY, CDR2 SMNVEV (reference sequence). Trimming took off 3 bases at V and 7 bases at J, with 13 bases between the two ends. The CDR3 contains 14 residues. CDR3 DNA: TGTGCCAGCAGTTTTAACGGGTTAGGGAATGAGCAGTTCTTC. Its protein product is CASSFNGLGNEQFF.

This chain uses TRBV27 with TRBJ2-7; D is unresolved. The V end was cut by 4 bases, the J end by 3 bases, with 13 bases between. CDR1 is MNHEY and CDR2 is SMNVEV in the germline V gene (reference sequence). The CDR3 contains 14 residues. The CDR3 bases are TGTGCCAGCAGTTATTCCGGGCCGTACTACGAGCAGTACTTC. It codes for CASSYSGPYYEQYF.

CDR3 loop: CASSLVGAGRNQPQHF. The CDR3 DNA reads TGTGCCAGCAGCTTAGTTGGCGCGGGACGCAATCAGCCCCAGCATTTT. The chain employs TRBV7-8 and TRBJ1-5; TRBD1 might be the D (5 bases). This CDR3 spans 16 amino acids. The germline V gene has CDR1 SGHVS and CDR2 FQNEAQ. V dropped 1 base and J dropped 2 bases, with 12 bases sitting between them.

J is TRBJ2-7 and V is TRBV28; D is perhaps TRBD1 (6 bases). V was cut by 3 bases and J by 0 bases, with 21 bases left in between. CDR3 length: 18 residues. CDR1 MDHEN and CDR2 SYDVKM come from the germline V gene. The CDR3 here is CASSFSAGELYSSYEQYF. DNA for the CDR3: TGTGCCAGCAGTTTTTCGGCAGGGGAGCTCTATAGCTCCTACGAGCAGTACTTC.

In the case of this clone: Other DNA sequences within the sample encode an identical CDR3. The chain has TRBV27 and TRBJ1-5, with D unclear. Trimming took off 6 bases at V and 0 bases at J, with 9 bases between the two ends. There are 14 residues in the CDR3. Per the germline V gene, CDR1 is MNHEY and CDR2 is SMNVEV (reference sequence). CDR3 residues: CASSLLGSNQPQHF. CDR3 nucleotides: TGTGCCAGCAGCCTTCTAGGTAGCAATCAGCCCCAGCATTTT.